Listed below are T cell receptor beta chains from one sample, sequenced in a study of PD-1 blockade in classical Hodgkin lymphoma. Assay used: immunoSEQ multiplex PCR; TCRdb lists only in-frame clones, some missing. The sample contains roughly 35,000 clones, around 90% of which appear only once. Here the sequenced sample was CD4+ T cells from blood, taken before the fourth cycle of nivolumab. The receptors shown here come from a human donor with classical Hodgkin lymphoma. Each CDR3 is given with its conserved first and last residue. The order of the fields is D gene, J gene, clone size, V gene, CDR3 protein, CDR3 DNA. The D gene is left open where the match is weak. The size of a clone is reported for some rows only, either as once, few or many, or as a class for expanded clones.

>NA|TRBJ2-2|NA|TRBV11-2
CASSLERTGELFF
TGTGCCAGCAGCTTAGAAAGGACCGGGGAGCTGTTTTTT
>TRBD2|TRBJ2-1|NA|TRBV4-2
CASSQVGLANRNEQFF
TGTGCCAGCAGCCAAGTGGGACTAGCAAACCGCAATGAGCAGTTCTTC
>TRBD2|TRBJ2-5|NA|TRBV11-1
CASSTSGRAGETQYF
TGTGCCAGCTCTACTAGCGGGAGGGCCGGGGAGACCCAGTACTTC
>NA|TRBJ1-5|NA|TRBV7-8
CASSLRTDQPQHF
TGTGCCAGCAGCTTGAGAACCGATCAGCCCCAGCATTTT
>NA|TRBJ2-2|NA|TRBV14
CASSQGQLVTAGELFF
TGTGCCAGCAGCCAAGGACAGCTCGTCACGGCCGGGGAGCTGTTTTTT
>NA|TRBJ2-2|few|TRBV18
CASSPRTSDTGELFF
TGTGCCAGCTCACCGAGGACTTCAGACACCGGGGAGCTGTTTTTT
>NA|TRBJ1-1|NA|TRBV6-5
CASRKGNTEAFF
TGTGCCAGCAGAAAGGGGAACACTGAAGCTTTCTTT
>NA|TRBJ2-5|NA|TRBV27
CASSLSWAHQETQYF
TGTGCCAGCAGTTTATCGTGGGCCCACCAAGAGACCCAGTACTTC
>NA|TRBJ1-1|few|TRBV30
CAWSREVNTEAFF
TGTGCCTGGAGTAGGGAAGTGAACACTGAAGCTTTCTTT
>NA|TRBJ2-4|NA|TRBV5-6
CASSLDRIAKNIQYF
TGTGCCAGCAGCTTGGACCGGATAGCCAAAAACATTCAGTACTTC
>TRBD1|TRBJ2-5|NA|TRBV19
CASSPGTGWGETQYF
TGTGCCAGTAGTCCCGGGACAGGGTGGGGAGAGACCCAGTACTTC
>NA|TRBJ1-1|NA|TRBV12-1
CASSFETAWDTEAFF
TGTGCCAGCAGCTTTGAAACGGCATGGGACACTGAAGCTTTCTTT
>NA|TRBJ2-7|NA|TRBV30
CAWNEDYRYEQYF
TGTGCCTGGAATGAGGACTACAGGTACGAGCAGTACTTC
>TRBD1|TRBJ1-3|NA|TRBV5-6
CASSKPGRGLGNTIYF
TGTGCCAGCAGCAAACCGGGCAGGGGGCTTGGAAACACCATATATTTT
>NA|TRBJ2-1|NA|TRBV18
CASSPRRERVSDEQFF
TGTGCCAGCTCACCGAGGAGGGAGCGGGTTAGTGATGAGCAGTTCTTC
>NA|TRBJ1-1|NA|TRBV6-1
CASSWARGTEAFF
TGTGCCAGCAGCTGGGCGCGGGGCACTGAAGCTTTCTTT
>TRBD2|TRBJ2-1|NA|TRBV7-7
CASSPVLAGVFNEQFF
TGTGCCAGCAGTCCCGTTCTCGCGGGAGTCTTTAATGAGCAGTTCTTC
>NA|TRBJ2-7|NA|TRBV7-9
CASTFQGQSYEQYF
TGTGCCAGCACCTTTCAGGGTCAGAGCTACGAGCAGTACTTC
>TRBD1|TRBJ2-3|NA|TRBV2
CASSGGQGRGADTQYF
TGTGCCAGCAGTGGGGGACAGGGACGGGGAGCAGATACGCAGTATTTT
>NA|TRBJ1-5|few|TRBV29-1
CSVGFTGNSNQPQHF
TGCAGCGTTGGTTTTACAGGGAATAGCAATCAGCCCCAGCATTTT
>NA|TRBJ2-5|NA|TRBV28
CASSLRGQEETQYF
TGTGCCAGCAGTTTGCGGGGGCAAGAAGAGACCCAGTACTTC
>NA|TRBJ2-1|NA|TRBV29-1
CSVPGTFSYNEQFF
TGCAGCGTGCCCGGGACTTTCTCCTACAATGAGCAGTTCTTC
>NA|TRBJ2-7|NA|TRBV20-1
CSARHYEQYF
TGCAGTGCTAGACACTACGAGCAGTACTTC
>TRBD1|TRBJ1-4|NA|TRBV9
CASSVGWTGETEKLFF
TGTGCCAGCAGCGTAGGCTGGACAGGGGAGACGGAAAAACTGTTTTTT
>TRBD1|TRBJ1-1|NA|TRBV9
CASSEGTARNTEAFF
TGTGCCAGCAGCGAGGGGACAGCAAGAAACACTGAAGCTTTCTTT
>NA|TRBJ2-7|NA|TRBV5-1
CASSIRDRNYEQYF
TGCGCCAGCAGCATCCGGGACCGAAACTACGAGCAGTACTTC
>NA|TRBJ2-3|NA|TRBV6-1
CASSSRELSTDTQYF
TGTGCCAGCTCATCTAGGGAGCTTAGCACAGATACGCAGTATTTT
>TRBD2|TRBJ2-7|NA|TRBV5-4
CASSGGLADTYEQYF
TGTGCCAGCAGCGGGGGACTAGCAGATACCTACGAGCAGTACTTC
>NA|TRBJ2-7|NA|TRBV2
CASRGGTGILEQYF
TGTGCCAGCAGGGGCGGGACGGGGATCTTAGAGCAGTACTTC
>NA|TRBJ1-4|NA|TRBV29-1
CSVERVRVGEKLFF
TGCAGCGTTGAAAGGGTCAGGGTTGGAGAAAAACTGTTTTTT
>NA|TRBJ2-7|NA|TRBV28
CASTPSAPYEQYF
TGTGCCAGCACCCCCAGTGCACCCTACGAGCAGTACTTC
>NA|TRBJ1-2|once|TRBV11-2
CASTHLGAGRDYGYTF
TGTGCCAGCACTCACCTAGGGGCAGGGCGCGACTATGGCTACACCTTC
>TRBD2|TRBJ2-5|once|TRBV6-6
CATDRAGGRQETQYF
TGTGCCACCGACCGAGCGGGAGGACGCCAAGAGACCCAGTACTTC
>TRBD2|TRBJ2-7|NA|TRBV5-1
CASSLGTSGAGEQYF
TGCGCCAGCAGCTTGGGAACGAGCGGGGCGGGGGAGCAGTACTTC
>TRBD1|TRBJ2-7|NA|TRBV28
CASGDSNEQYF
TGTGCCAGCGGGGACAGTAACGAGCAGTACTTC
>NA|TRBJ1-1|NA|TRBV18
CASSPGGNTEAFF
TGTGCCAGCTCACCCGGGGGGAACACTGAAGCTTTCTTT
>NA|TRBJ2-2|NA|TRBV30
CAWNSFTGELFF
TGTGCCTGGAACTCATTTACCGGGGAGCTGTTTTTT
>NA|TRBJ1-2|NA|TRBV19
CASSSPSTGNANYGYTF
TGTGCCAGTAGTTCCCCCTCAACAGGGAACGCTAACTATGGCTACACCTTC
>TRBD2|TRBJ2-1|NA|TRBV6-6
CASSYLASGRAFF
TGTGCCAGCAGTTACTTGGCTAGCGGGAGAGCGTTCTTC
>NA|TRBJ1-1|once|TRBV5-1
CASSLDLGPNTEAFF
TGCGCCAGCAGCTTGGATCTGGGCCCAAACACTGAAGCTTTCTTT
>TRBD2|TRBJ2-7|NA|TRBV5-1
CASSSASGYEQYF
TGCGCCAGCAGCTCGGCTAGCGGTTACGAGCAGTACTTC
>NA|TRBJ1-1|NA|TRBV30
CGKRDRLNTEAFF
TGTGGCAAAAGAGACAGGCTGAACACTGAAGCTTTCTTT
>NA|TRBJ2-5|NA|TRBV6-1
CASRDYETQYF
TGTGCCAGCAGGGACTATGAGACCCAGTACTTC
>NA|TRBJ1-2|NA|TRBV18
CASSPQGDYGYTF
TGTGCCAGCTCACCCCAGGGAGACTATGGCTACACCTTC
>NA|TRBJ1-3|NA|TRBV6-5
CASSYASKGNTIYF
TGTGCCAGCAGTTACGCCTCAAAAGGAAACACCATATATTTT
>NA|TRBJ1-3|once|TRBV6-6
CASSYSRVPGNTIYF
TGTGCCAGCAGTTACTCGAGAGTACCTGGAAACACCATATATTTT
>NA|TRBJ1-4|once|TRBV5-1
CASSSGPNEKLFF
TGCGCCAGCAGCAGCGGACCGAATGAAAAACTGTTTTTT
>TRBD2|TRBJ2-7|NA|TRBV7-3
CASSPGLAGGNEQYF
TGTGCCAGCAGCCCTGGACTAGCGGGAGGTAACGAGCAGTACTTC
>TRBD2|TRBJ2-1|NA|TRBV28
CASSFPTSGSPYNEQFF
TGTGCCAGCAGTTTCCCAACTAGCGGGAGTCCCTACAATGAGCAGTTCTTC
>TRBD1|TRBJ1-1|NA|TRBV5-1
CASSMRDRDLIMNTEAFF
TGCGCCAGCAGCATGCGGGACAGGGACCTTATTATGAACACTGAAGCTTTCTTT
>NA|TRBJ1-1|NA|TRBV4-1
CASSQDQATEAFF
TGCGCCAGCAGCCAAGATCAGGCTACTGAAGCTTTCTTT
>TRBD2|TRBJ2-1|NA|TRBV30
CAWSVSLAVHNEQFF
TGTGCCTGGAGTGTTAGTCTAGCGGTCCACAATGAGCAGTTCTTC
>NA|TRBJ2-7|once|TRBV11-2
CASSGGKGSYEQYF
TGTGCCAGCAGCGGGGGGAAAGGATCCTACGAGCAGTACTTC
>NA|TRBJ1-3|NA|TRBV9
CASSPVPSGNTIYF
TGTGCCAGCAGCCCAGTCCCCTCTGGAAACACCATATATTTT
>NA|TRBJ2-7|NA|TRBV2
CASRPRGYEQYF
TGTGCCAGCCGGCCCCGGGGGTACGAGCAGTACTTC
>NA|TRBJ1-4|few|TRBV25-1
CASSGEKLFF
TGTGCCAGCAGTGGAGAAAAACTGTTTTTT
>NA|TRBJ1-5|NA|TRBV6-6
CASTTGRGQPQHF
TGTGCCAGCACCACAGGCCGGGGACAGCCCCAGCATTTT
>NA|TRBJ1-3|once|TRBV30
CALSEGLSSGNTIYF
TGTGCCCTCTCGGAGGGCCTGAGCTCTGGAAACACCATATATTTT
>NA|TRBJ1-4|once|TRBV7-2
CASSLKGNEKLFF
TGTGCCAGCAGCTTAAAGGGTAATGAAAAACTGTTTTTT